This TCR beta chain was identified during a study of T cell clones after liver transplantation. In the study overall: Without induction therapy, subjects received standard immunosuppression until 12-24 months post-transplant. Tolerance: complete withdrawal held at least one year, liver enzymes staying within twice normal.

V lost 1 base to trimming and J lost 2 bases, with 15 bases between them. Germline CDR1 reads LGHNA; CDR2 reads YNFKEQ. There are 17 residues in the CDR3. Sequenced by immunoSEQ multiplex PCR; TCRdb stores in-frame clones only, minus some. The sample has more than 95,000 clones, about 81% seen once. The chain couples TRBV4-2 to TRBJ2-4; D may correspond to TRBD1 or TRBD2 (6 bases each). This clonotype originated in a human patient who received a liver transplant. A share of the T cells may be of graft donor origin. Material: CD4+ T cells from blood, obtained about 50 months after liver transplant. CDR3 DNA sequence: TGTGCCAGCAGCCAAGTTCCGGGGGCCGAGACCAAAAACATTCAGTACTTC. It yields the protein CASSQVPGAETKNIQYF.